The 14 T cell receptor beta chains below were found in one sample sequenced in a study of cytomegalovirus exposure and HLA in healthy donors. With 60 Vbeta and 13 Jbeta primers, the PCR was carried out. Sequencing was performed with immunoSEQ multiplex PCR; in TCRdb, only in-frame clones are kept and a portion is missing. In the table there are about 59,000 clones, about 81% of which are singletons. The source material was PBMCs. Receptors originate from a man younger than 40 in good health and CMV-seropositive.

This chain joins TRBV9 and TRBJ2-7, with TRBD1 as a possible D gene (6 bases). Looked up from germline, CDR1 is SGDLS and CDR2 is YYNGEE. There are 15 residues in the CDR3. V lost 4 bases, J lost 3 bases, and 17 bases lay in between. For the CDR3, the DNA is TGTGCCAGCAGCTTGGACGGGACACCCTTCTACGAGCAGTACTTC. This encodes CASSLDGTPFYEQYF.

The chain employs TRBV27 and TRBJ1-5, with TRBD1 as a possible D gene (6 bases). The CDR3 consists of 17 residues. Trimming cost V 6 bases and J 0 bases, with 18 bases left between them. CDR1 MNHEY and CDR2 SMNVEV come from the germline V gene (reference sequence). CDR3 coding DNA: TGTGCCAGCAGGATATCCGGGACACCTTATAGCAATCAGCCCCAGCATTTT. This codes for CASRISGTPYSNQPQHF.

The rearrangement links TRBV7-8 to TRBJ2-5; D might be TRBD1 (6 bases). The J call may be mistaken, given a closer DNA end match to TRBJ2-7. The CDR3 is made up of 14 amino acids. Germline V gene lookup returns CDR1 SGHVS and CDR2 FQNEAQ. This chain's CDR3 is CASSEPAGVYEQYF. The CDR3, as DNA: TGTGCCAGCAGCGAACCCGCAGGGGTCTACGAGCAGTACTTC.

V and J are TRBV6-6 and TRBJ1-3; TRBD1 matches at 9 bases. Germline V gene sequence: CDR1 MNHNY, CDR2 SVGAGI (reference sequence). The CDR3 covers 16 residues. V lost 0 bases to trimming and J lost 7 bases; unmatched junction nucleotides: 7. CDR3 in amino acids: CASSYSRTGAGNTIYF. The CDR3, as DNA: TGTGCCAGCAGTTACTCGCGGACAGGGGCGGGGAACACCATATATTTT.

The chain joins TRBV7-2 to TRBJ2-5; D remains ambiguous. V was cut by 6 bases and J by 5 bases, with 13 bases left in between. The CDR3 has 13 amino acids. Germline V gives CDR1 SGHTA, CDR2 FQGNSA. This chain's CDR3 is CASSLLPRETQYF. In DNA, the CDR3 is TGTGCCAGCAGTCTTCTACCGCGGGAGACCCAGTACTTC. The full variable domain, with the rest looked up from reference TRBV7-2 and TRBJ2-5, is GAGVSQSPSNKVTEKGKDVELRCDPISGHTALYWYRQSLGQGLEFLIYFQGNSAPDKSGLPSDRFSAERTGGSVSTLTIQRTQQEDSAVYLCASSLLPRETQYFGPGTRLLVL.

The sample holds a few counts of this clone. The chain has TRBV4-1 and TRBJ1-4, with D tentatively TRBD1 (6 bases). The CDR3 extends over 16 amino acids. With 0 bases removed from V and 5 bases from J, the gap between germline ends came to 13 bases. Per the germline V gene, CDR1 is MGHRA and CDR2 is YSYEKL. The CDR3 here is CASSQDPGQRNEKLFF. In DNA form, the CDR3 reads TGCGCCAGCAGCCAAGATCCAGGACAGAGAAATGAAAAACTGTTTTTT.

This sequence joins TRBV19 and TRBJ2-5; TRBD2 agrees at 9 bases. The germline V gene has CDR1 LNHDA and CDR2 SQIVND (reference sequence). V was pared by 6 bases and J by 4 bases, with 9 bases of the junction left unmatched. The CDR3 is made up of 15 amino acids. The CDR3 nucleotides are TGTGCCAGTAGACCGAAGCAAGCGGGGGGAGAGACCCAGTACTTC. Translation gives CASRPKQAGGETQYF. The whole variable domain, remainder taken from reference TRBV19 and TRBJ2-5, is DGGITQSPKYLFRKEGQNVTLSCEQNLNHDAMYWYRQDPGQGLRLIYYSQIVNDFQKGDIAEGYSVSREKKESFPLTVTSAQKNPTAFYLCASRPKQAGGETQYFGPGTRLLVL.

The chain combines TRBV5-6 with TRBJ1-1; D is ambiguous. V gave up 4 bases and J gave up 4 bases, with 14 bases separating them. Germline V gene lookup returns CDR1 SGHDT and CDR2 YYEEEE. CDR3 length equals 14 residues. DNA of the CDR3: TGTGCCAGCAGCAGAAACCCAGAGGGCACTGAAGCTTTCTTT. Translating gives CASSRNPEGTEAFF.

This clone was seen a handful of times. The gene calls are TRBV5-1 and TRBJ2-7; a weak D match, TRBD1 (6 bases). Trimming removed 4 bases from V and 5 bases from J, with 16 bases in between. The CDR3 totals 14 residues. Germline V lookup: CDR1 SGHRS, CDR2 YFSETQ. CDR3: CASSQNRESDEQYF. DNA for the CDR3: TGCGCCAGCAGCCAAAACAGGGAATCCGACGAGCAGTACTTC.

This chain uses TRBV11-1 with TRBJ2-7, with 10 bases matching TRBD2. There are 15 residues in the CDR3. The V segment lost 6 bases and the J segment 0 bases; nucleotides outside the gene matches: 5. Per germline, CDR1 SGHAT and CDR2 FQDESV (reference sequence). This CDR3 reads CASRKGTSVSYEQYF. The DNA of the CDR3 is TGTGCCAGCAGGAAGGGGACTAGCGTCTCCTACGAGCAGTACTTC. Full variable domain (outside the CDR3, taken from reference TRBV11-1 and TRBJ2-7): EAEVAQSPRYKITEKSQAVAFWCDPISGHATLYWYRQILGQGPELLVQFQDESVVDDSQLPKDRFSAERLKGVDSTLKIQPAELGDSAMYLCASRKGTSVSYEQYFGPGTRLTVT.

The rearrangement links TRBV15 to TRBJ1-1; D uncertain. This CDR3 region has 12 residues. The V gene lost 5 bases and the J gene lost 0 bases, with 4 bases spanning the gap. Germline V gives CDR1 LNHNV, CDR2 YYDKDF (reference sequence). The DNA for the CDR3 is TGTGCCACCAGCGGCATGAACACTGAAGCTTTCTTT. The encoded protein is CATSGMNTEAFF.

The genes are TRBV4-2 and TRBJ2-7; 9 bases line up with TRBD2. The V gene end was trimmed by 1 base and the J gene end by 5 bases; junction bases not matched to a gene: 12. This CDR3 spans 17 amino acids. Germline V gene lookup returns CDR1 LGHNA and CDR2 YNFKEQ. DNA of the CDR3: TGTGCCAGCAGCCAAGGAGGTGGCGGGGGGGCCAGCCACGAGCAGTACTTC. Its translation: CASSQGGGGGASHEQYF.

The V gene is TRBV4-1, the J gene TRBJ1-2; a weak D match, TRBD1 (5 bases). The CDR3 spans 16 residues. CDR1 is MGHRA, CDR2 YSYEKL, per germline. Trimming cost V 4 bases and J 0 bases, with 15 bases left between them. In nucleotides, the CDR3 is TGCGCCAGCAGCCCCCCGGGAGACAGCTCTAACTATGGCTACACCTTC. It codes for CASSPPGDSSNYGYTF.

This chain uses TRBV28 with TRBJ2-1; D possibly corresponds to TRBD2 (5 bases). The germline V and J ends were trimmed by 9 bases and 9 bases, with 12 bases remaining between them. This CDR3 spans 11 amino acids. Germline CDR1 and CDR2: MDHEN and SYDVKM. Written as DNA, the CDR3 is TGTGCCAGTAAGTCGGAGGTTGAGCAGTTCTTC. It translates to CASKSEVEQFF.